The entry below gives a single TCR beta chain sequence along with its context. This entry is derived from a study of blood T cell repertoires in COVID-19. Only in-frame clones appear in the TCRdb table, and some are missing; sequencing was by immunoSEQ multiplex PCR. Of more than 85,000 clones listed, 70% to 80% are singletons. CDR1 DFQATT and CDR2 SNEGSKA come from the germline V gene (reference sequence). The CDR3 is 12 residues long. J gave up 4 bases and V 3 bases, and 1 base lay outside the gene matches. The sequence derives from an older woman with acute or convalescent COVID-19. The gene calls are TRBV20-1 and TRBJ1-2; the match to TRBD1 covers 8 bases. The source material was peripheral blood. The CDR3 nucleotides read TGCAGTGCTAGTGGACAGGGCTATGGCTACACCTTC. The encoded protein is CSASGQGYGYTF.